What follows are 9 T cell receptor beta chains derived from one specimen sequenced in a study of T-cell reconstitution after alpha-beta-depleted transplantation in children. Unique molecular identifiers featured in how the TCRbeta library was prepared. TCRdb fed the PCR reads into MiXCR, producing one record per CDR3 protein. The sample comprises about half a million distinct CDR3 sequences, 9.5% to 15% of which are singletons, and around 6.1% rests with the top ten. The material was PBMCs from the stem cell graft donor, obtained from the stem cell graft. The receptors shown here come from a human donor who donated a stem cell graft to a child with combined immunodeficiency.

This sequence joins TRBV5-6 and TRBJ2-2; D gene uncertain. CDR3 length: 13 amino acids. V was clipped by 4 bases and J by 4 bases, with 8 bases between them. CDR1 SGHDT and CDR2 YYEEEE come from the germline V gene. As DNA, the CDR3 is TGTGCCAGCAGCCTACGGAGCACCGGGGAGCTGTTTTTT. Protein product: CASSLRSTGELFF.

The chain carries TRBV25-1 and TRBJ1-2; TRBD1 matches at 9 bases. Germline values: CDR1 MGHDK, CDR2 SYGVNS. The CDR3 is made up of 15 amino acids. With 9 bases clipped from V and 6 bases from J, the junction kept 14 bases outside the gene matches. The CDR3 loop reads CASSSRDRESHGYTF. In DNA form, the CDR3 reads TGTGCCAGTTCGTCCCGGGACAGGGAGTCTCATGGCTACACCTTC.

A few counts support this clonotype. The chain employs TRBV4-2 and TRBJ2-1, with 10 bases identical to TRBD2. The trim removed 0 bases at V and 15 bases at J, leaving 17 bases unmatched. CDR1 and CDR2 from the germline V gene are LGHNA and YNFKEQ. The CDR3 sequence is 17 residues long. CDR3 residues: CASSQDPTSISSGGSFF. CDR3 DNA sequence: TGTGCCAGCAGCCAAGATCCCACATCAATTTCTAGCGGGGGTTCGTTCTTC.

This clonotype has ten or more counts. The rearrangement joins TRBV24-1 to TRBJ2-5; 12 bases line up with TRBD1. The CDR3 spans 18 residues. V lost 4 bases and J lost 1; bases outside the gene matches: 9. Germline CDR1 and CDR2: KGHDR and SFDVKD. Written as DNA, the CDR3 is TGTGCCACCAGTGAACCCCCCGGGACAGGGGGCACCCAAGAGACCCAGTACTTC. It is translated as CATSEPPGTGGTQETQYF.

This chain uses TRBV24-1 with TRBJ2-5, with 9 nucleotides matching TRBD1. V was clipped by 0 bases and J by 5 bases; unmatched bases: 6. Germline CDR1 is KGHDR and CDR2 is SFDVKD. This CDR3 spans 16 amino acids. CDR3 coding DNA: TGTGCCACCAGTGATTTGCGGACAGGGGAGGAGGAGACCCAGTACTTC. Protein: CATSDLRTGEEETQYF.

This clonotype was seen a few times. The chain employs TRBV5-1 and TRBJ2-5, with D possibly matching TRBD2 (5 bases). The CDR3 is made up of 17 amino acids. The germline V gene encodes CDR1 SGHRS and CDR2 YFSETQ. V lost 4 bases, J lost 4 bases, and 23 bases lay in between. The CDR3 coding sequence is TGCGCCAGCAGCCTCGAGGGCCATAGAACACACGCAGAGACCCAGTACTTC. This translates into CASSLEGHRTHAETQYF.

This clonotype was seen many times. V is TRBV24-1 and J is TRBJ2-3; D remains unclear. The CDR3 spans 13 residues. Trimming left V 3 bases short and J 6 bases short, with 9 bases between. Germline V gives CDR1 KGHDR, CDR2 SFDVKD. The CDR3 is CATSDPAADTQYF. In DNA, the CDR3 is TGTGCCACCAGTGATCCGGCGGCGGATACGCAGTATTTT.

This rearrangement joins TRBV15 to TRBJ2-1; 13 nucleotides align to TRBD2. The V gene end was trimmed by 8 bases and the J gene end by 6 bases; junction bases not matched to a gene: 16. The CDR3 has 18 residues. Germline CDR1 reads LNHNV; CDR2 reads YYDKDF (reference sequence). DNA of the CDR3: TGTGCCACCGAAGATCCGACTAGCGGGAGGACAAGGGGCAATGAGCAGTTCTTC. It translates to CATEDPTSGRTRGNEQFF.

This clonotype was seen at least ten times. The chain uses TRBV12-3 or TRBV12-4 and TRBJ2-1, with D hard to call. This CDR3 has 13 amino acids. V dropped 10 bases and J dropped 2 bases, with 12 bases sitting between them. CDR3 protein: CATTALPYNEQFF. CDR3 nucleotide sequence: TGTGCCACCACAGCTCTACCCTACAATGAGCAGTTCTTC.